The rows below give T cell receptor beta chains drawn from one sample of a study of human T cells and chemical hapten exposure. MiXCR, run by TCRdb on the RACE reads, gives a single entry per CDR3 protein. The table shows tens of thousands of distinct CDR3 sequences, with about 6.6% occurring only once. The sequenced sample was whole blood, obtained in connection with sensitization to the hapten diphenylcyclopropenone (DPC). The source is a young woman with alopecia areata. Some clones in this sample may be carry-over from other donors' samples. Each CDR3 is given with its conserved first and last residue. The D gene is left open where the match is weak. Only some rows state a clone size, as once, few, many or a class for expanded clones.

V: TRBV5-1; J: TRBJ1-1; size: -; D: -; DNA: TGCGCCAGCAGCTCGGGACCCTCGAACACTGAAGCTTTCTTT; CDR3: CASSSGPSNTEAFF
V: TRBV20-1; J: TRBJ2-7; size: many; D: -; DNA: TGCAGTGCAAGCCTAAGCTCCTACGAGCAGTACTTC; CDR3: CSASLSSYEQYF
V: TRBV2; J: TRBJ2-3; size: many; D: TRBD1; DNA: TGTGCCAGCAGCCAACAGATACAGGGGGCAGGGGCGGATACGCAGTATTTT; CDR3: CASSQQIQGAGADTQYF
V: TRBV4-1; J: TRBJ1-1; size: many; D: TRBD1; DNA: TGCGCCAGCAGCCAACCGGGACAGAGGGGGTACACTGAAGCTTTCTTT; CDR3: CASSQPGQRGYTEAFF
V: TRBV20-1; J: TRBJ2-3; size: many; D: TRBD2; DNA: TGCAGTGCAGAGCGGGGGCCCACAGATACGCAGTATTTT; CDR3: CSAERGPTDTQYF
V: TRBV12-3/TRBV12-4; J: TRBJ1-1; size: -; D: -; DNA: TGTGCCAGCAGTGGTCTGCAAACGAACACTGAAGCTTTCTTT; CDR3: CASSGLQTNTEAFF
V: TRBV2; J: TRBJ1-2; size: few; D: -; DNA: TGTGCCAGCAGTGAATCGGCAGGGAACTATGGCTACACCTTC; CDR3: CASSESAGNYGYTF
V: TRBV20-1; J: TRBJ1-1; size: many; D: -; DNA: TGCAGTGCTAGGATTTCCCTGAACACTGAAGCTTTCTTT; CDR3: CSARISLNTEAFF
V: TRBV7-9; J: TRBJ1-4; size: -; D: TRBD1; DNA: TGTGCCAGCAGCAGGACAGGGTTTAATGAAAAACTGTTTTTT; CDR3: CASSRTGFNEKLFF
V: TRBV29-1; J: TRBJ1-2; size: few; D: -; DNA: TGCAGCGTTGAGTCTGCGGAAAACTATGGCTACACCTTC; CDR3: CSVESAENYGYTF
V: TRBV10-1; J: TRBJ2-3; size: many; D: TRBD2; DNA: TGCGCCAGCAGTGTCGCGGGGGGCACAGATACGCAGTATTTT; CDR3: CASSVAGGTDTQYF
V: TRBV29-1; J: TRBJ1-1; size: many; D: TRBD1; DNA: TGCAGCGTTCGGACAGGGGTGAGCACTGAAGCTTTCTTT; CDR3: CSVRTGVSTEAFF
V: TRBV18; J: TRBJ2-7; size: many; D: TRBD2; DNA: TGTGCCAGCTCACCGGGACTAGCGGGGGTCTCCTACGAGCAGTACTTC; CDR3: CASSPGLAGVSYEQYF
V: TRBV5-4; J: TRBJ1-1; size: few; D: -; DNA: TGTGCCAGCTCTTCCGCAGCTAGAGTTATGAACACTGAAGCTTTCTTT; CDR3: CASSSAARVMNTEAFF
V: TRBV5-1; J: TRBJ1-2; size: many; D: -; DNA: TGCGCCAGCAGCTTGTCGGGGGCCCCAAACTATGGCTACACCTTC; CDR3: CASSLSGAPNYGYTF
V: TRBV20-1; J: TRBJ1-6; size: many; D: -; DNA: TGCAGTGCTGCCCCCGGGACGCCGAATTCACCCCTCCACTTT; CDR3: CSAAPGTPNSPLHF
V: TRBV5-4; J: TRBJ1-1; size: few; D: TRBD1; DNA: TGTGCCAGCAGCTTGGGACAGGGGTACACTGAAGCTTTCTTT; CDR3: CASSLGQGYTEAFF
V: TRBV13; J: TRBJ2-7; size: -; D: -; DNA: TGTGCCAGCAGCCCGAGGGACGGGGCCTGGGGCGAGCAGTACTTC; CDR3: CASSPRDGAWGEQYF
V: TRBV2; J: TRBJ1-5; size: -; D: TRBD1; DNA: TGTGCCAGCAACGACAGGGGAAGTCAGCCCCAGCATTTT; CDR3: CASNDRGSQPQHF
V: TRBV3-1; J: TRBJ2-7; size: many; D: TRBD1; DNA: TGTGCCAGCAGCCAAGGGACAGGGGGGTCCTACGAGCAGTACTTC; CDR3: CASSQGTGGSYEQYF
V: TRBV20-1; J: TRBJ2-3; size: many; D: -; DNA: TGCAGTGCTATGGTTCGATCCAGGGTGTCGGCAGATACGCAGTATTTT; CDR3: CSAMVRSRVSADTQYF
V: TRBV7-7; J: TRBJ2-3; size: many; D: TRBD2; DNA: TGTGCTAGCAGCGCGCTAGCGGGGACCACCACAGATACGCAGTATTTT; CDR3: CASSALAGTTTDTQYF
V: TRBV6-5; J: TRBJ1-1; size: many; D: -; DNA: TGTGCCAGCAGTGGGACTGCGAACACTGAAGCTTTCTTT; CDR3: CASSGTANTEAFF
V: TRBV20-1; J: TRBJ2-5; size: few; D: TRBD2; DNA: TGCAGTGCTAAGCGACTAGCGGGGGGGCAGGAGACCCAGTACTTC; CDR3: CSAKRLAGGQETQYF
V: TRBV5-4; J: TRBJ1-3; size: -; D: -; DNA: TGTGCCAGCAGCTTGGACACCCGCTCTGGAAACACCATATATTTT; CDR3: CASSLDTRSGNTIYF
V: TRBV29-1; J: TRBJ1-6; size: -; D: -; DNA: TGCAGCGTTGTGGACGGAGATTCACCCCTCCACTTT; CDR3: CSVVDGDSPLHF
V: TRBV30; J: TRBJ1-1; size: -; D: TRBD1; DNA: TGTGCCTGGGGGACAGCCAACACTGAAGCTTTCTTT; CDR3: CAWGTANTEAFF